This TCR beta chain was obtained from a study of blood T cell repertoires in COVID-19. Study as a whole: Samples of COVID-19 (acute and convalescent) were obtained from the United States, Italy and Spain. PBMCs, B-cell-depleted T cells, or T cells were the source of the cDNA or gDNA that made up the material.

In the authors' methods: For nucleated cells, counts were estimated from reference gene primer amplification. The repertoire was sequenced with immunoSEQ multiplex PCR; TCRdb's copy has only in-frame clones and lacks some. The DNA was the basis for D and trimming; V, J and clone size are from that table. The data hold some 240,000 clones, with 70% to 85% observed a single time. From germline, CDR1 is KGHSH and CDR2 LQKENI. The CDR3 length is 15 residues. V gave up 0 bases and J gave up 6 bases, with 14 bases separating them. This TCR derives from a woman over 75 with acute or convalescent COVID-19. Source material: peripheral blood. V and J are TRBV18 and TRBJ1-2; possible D gene TRBD1, 5 bases. The DNA of the CDR3 is TGTGCCAGCTCACCACCAACGTCAGGGAATGATGGCTACACCTTC. This sequence encodes CASSPPTSGNDGYTF.